The present entry profiles one TCR beta chain with its context. Its antigen is unidentified. A junction end diverges from the germline sequence, so it may reflect a read error. This specimen belongs to a study of T cells after yellow fever vaccination. Generation of TCR cDNA used 5'RACE template switching (which added a universal primer site and UMIs). MiXCR was run by TCRdb on the 5' RACE reads, yielding one entry per CDR3 protein. The profile shows a few hundred thousand distinct CDR3 sequences, 9.5% to 13% of them singletons. General study findings and limits: Shared CD4/CD8 clonotypes were a small share, likely from convergent recombination.

There are 12 residues in the CDR3. CDR1 and CDR2 (germline): LNHNV, YYDKDF (reference sequence). This receptor was obtained from a man in his late teens or twenties who received the YFV17D yellow fever vaccine. V gene TRBV15 combines with J gene TRBJ2-7; 9 bases map to TRBD1. The input for sequencing was PBMCs, taken on the day of the first yellow fever vaccination. The CDR3, as DNA: TGTGCCACCAGCACTACATCCGGGACAGGGTCCTTC. It specifies CATSTTSGTGSF.